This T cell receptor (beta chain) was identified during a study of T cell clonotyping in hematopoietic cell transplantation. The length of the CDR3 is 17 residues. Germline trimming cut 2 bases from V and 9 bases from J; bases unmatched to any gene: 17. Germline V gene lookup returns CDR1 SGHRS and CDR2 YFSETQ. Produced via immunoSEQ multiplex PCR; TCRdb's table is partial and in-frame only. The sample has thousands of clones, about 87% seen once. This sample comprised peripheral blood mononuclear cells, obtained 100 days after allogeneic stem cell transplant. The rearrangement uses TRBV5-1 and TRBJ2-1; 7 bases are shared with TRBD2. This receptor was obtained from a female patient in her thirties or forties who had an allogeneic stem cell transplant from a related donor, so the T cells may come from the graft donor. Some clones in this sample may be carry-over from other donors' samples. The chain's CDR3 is CASSFSLRAGPGGEQFF. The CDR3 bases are TGCGCCAGCAGCTTCTCCCTTCGAGCGGGGCCTGGAGGTGAGCAGTTCTTC.